These 11 T cell receptor beta chains originate from one sample sequenced in a study of shared clonotypes between healthy human individuals. Assay used: immunoSEQ multiplex PCR; TCRdb lists only in-frame clones, some missing. The profile shows approximately 1.9 million clones, about 93% of them singletons. Positive CCR7 selection of CD45RO-negative cells yielded the naive CD8 cells, and terminally differentiated effector memory CD45RA+ cells were excluded. Material for sequencing was naive CD8+ T cells from PBMCs. The source is a young man in good health. Some clones in this sample may be carry-over from other donors' samples.

This clone was recorded a few times. V usage is TRBV5-1 and J usage is TRBJ1-1; TRBD1 is a possible D gene (5 bases). This CDR3 contains 14 residues. The germline V gene encodes CDR1 SGHRS and CDR2 YFSETQ. Trimming pared 4 bases from V and 1 base from J, leaving 11 bases between. The DNA for the CDR3 is TGCGCCAGCAGCCAGCCAACAGGGAACACTGAAGCTTTCTTT. Its protein is CASSQPTGNTEAFF.

This sequence joins TRBV7-7 and TRBJ2-7, with 12 bases aligning to TRBD2. CDR1 and CDR2 (germline): SSHAT, FNYEAQ (reference sequence). There are 16 residues in the CDR3. V shed 4 bases and J 2 bases; nucleotides not matched to a gene: 6. The CDR3 DNA follows: TGTGCCAGCAGCTCCCTAGCGGGAGGGCCGCCCTACGAGCAGTACTTC. This translates into CASSSLAGGPPYEQYF.

This clone was recorded once. This chain uses TRBV10-3 with TRBJ1-1, with D perhaps TRBD1 (6 bases). V was trimmed by 10 bases and J by 0 bases, leaving 18 bases between them. CDR1 and CDR2 (germline): ENHRY, SYGVKD. CDR3 length: 15 amino acids. In nucleotides, the CDR3 is TGTGCCACCTGGGACATTACTTTCATGAACACTGAAGCTTTCTTT. Amino acid sequence: CATWDITFMNTEAFF.

This chain links TRBV7-9 with TRBJ2-1, with 7 bases matching TRBD2. The germline V gene encodes CDR1 SEHNR and CDR2 FQNEAQ (reference sequence). V lost 1 base to trimming and J lost 1 base; unmatched junction nucleotides: 7. The CDR3 loop spans 17 amino acids. CDR3 residues: CASSLGWSGGSYNEQFF. The CDR3 DNA sequence: TGTGCCAGCAGCTTAGGCTGGTCGGGGGGATCCTACAATGAGCAGTTCTTC.

Points on this clone: The identical CDR3 is also encoded by other nucleotide sequences in the sample. The chain employs TRBV6-1 and TRBJ1-3, with TRBD1 matching 8 bases. The junction had 4 bases not matched to a gene; V was cut back by 4 bases and J by 2 bases. Germline V gene lookup returns CDR1 MNHNS and CDR2 SASEGT. The CDR3 loop spans 15 amino acids. This chain's CDR3 is CASSVDRGTGNTIYF. CDR3 DNA: TGTGCCAGCAGTGTCGACAGGGGAACTGGAAACACCATATATTTT.

In the case of this clone: One end of the junction fails to match germline, which may point to a read error. Other DNA sequences in the same sample also yield this CDR3. The chain uses TRBV27 and TRBJ2-5; D is perhaps TRBD1 or TRBD2 (5 bases each). Germline V gene lookup returns CDR1 MNHEY and CDR2 SMNVEV (reference sequence). The CDR3 sequence is 16 residues long. CDR3 sequence reads: CASSLSRVGTEETQYF. The CDR3 nucleotides read TGTGCCAGCAGTCTATCTAGGGTTGGGACCGAAGAGACCCAGTACTTC.

This clone came up once. The rearrangement links TRBV19 to TRBJ1-4; TRBD1 matches 10 bases. Germline V CDR1 and CDR2: LNHDA, SQIVND (reference sequence). V gave up 5 bases and J gave up 8 bases; unmatched junction bases: 11. The CDR3 is made up of 16 amino acids. CDR3 loop: CASSWTGGTVLEKLFF. CDR3 nucleotide sequence: TGTGCCAGTAGTTGGACAGGGGGTACTGTATTAGAAAAACTGTTTTTT.

This rearrangement joins TRBV27 to TRBJ1-1; TRBD1 is a possible D gene (6 bases). This CDR3 is 13 amino acids long. CDR1 MNHEY and CDR2 SMNVEV come from the germline V gene (reference sequence). V was cut by 8 bases and J by 6 bases, with 16 bases left in between. The chain's CDR3 is CASEGGAGAEAFF. CDR3 sequence (DNA): TGTGCCAGCGAGGGGGGCGCAGGTGCTGAAGCTTTCTTT.

This clone showed up just once. This chain connects TRBV11-2 to TRBJ2-7, with 8 bases fitting TRBD1. This CDR3 is built from 14 residues. J lost 1 base, V lost 5 bases, and 4 bases had no gene match. From germline, CDR1 is SGHAT and CDR2 FQNNGV. Written as DNA, the CDR3 is TGTGCCAGCAGCCGACAGGGGCGATCCTACGAGCAGTACTTC. It yields the protein CASSRQGRSYEQYF.

The chain carries TRBV27 and TRBJ2-3, with TRBD1 matching over 11 bases. The CDR3 runs to 16 residues. The V gene end was trimmed by 6 bases and the J gene end by 2 bases; junction bases not matched to a gene: 7. Per the germline V gene, CDR1 is MNHEY and CDR2 is SMNVEV (reference sequence). The CDR3 reads CASRDGQGAYTDTQYF. The CDR3, as DNA: TGTGCCAGCAGGGATGGACAGGGGGCCTACACAGATACGCAGTATTTT.

This chain links TRBV7-9 with TRBJ2-7; 8 bases are a match to TRBD1. V shed 8 bases and J 6 bases; nucleotides not matched to a gene: 6. Germline assignment: CDR1 SEHNR and CDR2 FQNEAQ (reference sequence). CDR3 length: 12 residues. CDR3 protein: CASQTGGSEQYF. The CDR3 region has the DNA TGTGCCAGCCAAACAGGGGGTAGCGAGCAGTACTTC.